This T cell receptor (beta chain) was recovered during a study of blood T cells in healthy people across ages. It was with a sample-barcoded 5' primer and a J-beta primer mix that a second PCR of roughly 6 to 12 cycles was run. In TCRdb, the 5' RACE reads were re-called with MiXCR into one record per CDR3 protein. In the table there are more than 500,000 distinct CDR3 sequences, around 27% of which are singletons. The CDR3 sequence is 18 residues long. V shed 1 base and J 3 bases; nucleotides not matched to a gene: 9. Looked up from germline, CDR1 is SGDLS and CDR2 is YYNGEE. These sequences were also reported in another study, on T cells of mothers and their children.

V gene TRBV9 combines with J gene TRBJ2-3; 12 nucleotides agree with TRBD2. Sequencing was done on a sample of blood. This TCR came from a boy younger than 10 in good health. In DNA, the CDR3 is TGTGCCAGCAGCGTATCAGGGCTAGCGGGGGGGCCGACAGATACGCAGTATTTT. Encoded protein: CASSVSGLAGGPTDTQYF. The entire variable domain, with the rest obtained from reference TRBV9 and TRBJ2-3, is as follows: DSGVTQTPKHLITATGQRVTLRCSPRSGDLSVYWYQQSLDQGLQFLIQYYNGEERAKGNILERFSAQQFPDLHSELNLSSLELGDSALYFCASSVSGLAGGPTDTQYFGPGTRLTVL.